These 31 T cell receptor beta chains came from one sample sequenced in a study of OX40 agonist ivuxolimab in advanced cancers. Library construction relied on the immunoSEQ multiplex PCR assay. TCRdb mirrors the immuneACCESS table, restricted to in-frame sequences. Some clones are absent from its copies; in checked studies, under half trace to an unresolved V gene, and the reason for the others is unknown. Here the sample has fewer than 60,000 clones; approximately 90% occur a single time. The ten largest clonotypes hold 11% to 15% of the sample. This specimen consisted of CD4+ or CD8+ T cells sorted from blood, obtained in a trial of the OX40 agonist ivuxolimab. Receptors originate from an adult with an advanced solid tumor such as melanoma, head and neck, liver or kidney cancer.

The J gene is TRBJ2-7, the V gene TRBV7-8, with 11 bases matching TRBD2. The V gene end was trimmed by 2 bases and the J gene end by 2 bases; junction bases not matched to a gene: 5. The CDR3 has 16 residues. Germline CDR1 SGHVS, CDR2 FQNEAQ. In DNA, the CDR3 is TGTGCCAGCAGCTTAAACCTAGCGGGGGGAACCTACGAGCAGTACTTC. It translates to CASSLNLAGGTYEQYF.

The rearrangement joins TRBV2 to TRBJ2-3; 10 bases fit TRBD2. V was clipped by 8 bases and J by 4 bases; unmatched bases: 9. The CDR3 runs 15 residues. Per germline, CDR1 SNHLY and CDR2 FYNNEI. CDR3 amino acids: CASHAGTSESDTQYF. The CDR3 DNA follows: TGTGCCAGCCACGCCGGGACTAGCGAATCAGATACGCAGTATTTT.

The chain joins TRBV6-5 to TRBJ2-7; the match to TRBD1 covers 9 bases. The J segment lost 3 bases and the V segment lost 4 bases, leaving 7 bases of the junction unmatched. Germline CDR1 reads MNHEY; CDR2 reads SVGAGI. The CDR3 runs 15 residues. CDR3 residues: CASSSPGQGDYEQYF. The CDR3, as DNA: TGTGCCAGCAGTTCTCCGGGACAGGGAGACTACGAGCAGTACTTC.

This clone appeared a single time. This rearrangement joins TRBV7-9 to TRBJ1-4; the D gene is possibly TRBD1 (6 bases). Germline CDR1 is SEHNR and CDR2 is FQNEAQ (reference sequence). V lost 6 bases and J 6 bases, leaving 14 bases between the germline ends. The CDR3 runs 14 residues. The CDR3 region is CASSQGGLDEKLFF. CDR3 nucleotides: TGTGCCAGCAGTCAAGGGGGGTTAGATGAAAAACTGTTTTTT.

The V gene is TRBV7-2, the J gene TRBJ2-7, with D hard to call. Deletions cut 1 base from V and 0 bases from J, with 10 bases between. This CDR3 has 15 residues. CDR1 and CDR2 from the germline V gene are SGHTA and FQGNSA. This CDR3 is CASSLDNTNSYEQYF. The CDR3 DNA is TGTGCCAGCAGCTTAGACAACACAAACTCCTACGAGCAGTACTTC.

The chain employs TRBV6-1 and TRBJ1-2; D is uncertain. The germline CDR1 and CDR2 sequences are MNHNS and SASEGT. CDR3 length: 12 residues. V lost 8 bases and J 3 bases, leaving 10 bases between the germline ends. DNA of the CDR3: TGTGCCAGCGCAGGAGAGTACTATGGCTACACCTTC. Protein: CASAGEYYGYTF.

This chain joins TRBV2 and TRBJ2-4, with TRBD1 matching over 12 bases. The V gene's germline CDR1 is SNHLY and CDR2 FYNNEI. V lost 6 bases, J lost 0 bases, and 15 bases stayed unmatched. CDR3 size: 20 residues. The CDR3 DNA follows: TGTGCCAGCAGAAAAGGGTGGGGACAGGGGGCCTCTTTAGCCAAAAACATTCAGTACTTC. Its translation is CASRKGWGQGASLAKNIQYF.

This clone is a singleton in its sample. This chain joins TRBV6-6 and TRBJ1-2; D is undetermined. The CDR3 extends over 13 amino acids. Germline V lookup: CDR1 MNHNY, CDR2 SVGAGI (reference sequence). Trimming stripped 0 bases from V and 6 bases from J, with 8 bases between. For the CDR3, the DNA is TGTGCCAGCAGTTACTCTCCAGGAGATGGCTACACCTTC. Translation: CASSYSPGDGYTF.

The CDR3 protein is CASSYIPGYSTGELFF. The CDR3 DNA follows: TGTGCCAGCAGTTACATTCCCGGCTATTCAACCGGGGAGCTGTTTTTT. The V and J genes are TRBV6-5 and TRBJ2-2; D is undetermined. Trimming shortened V by 2 bases and J by 5 bases, and 15 bases separated the two germline ends. The CDR3 is 16 amino acids. Germline V gives CDR1 MNHEY, CDR2 SVGAGI.

This clone turned up a few times. This chain uses TRBV4-1 with TRBJ1-5; 11 bases are a match to TRBD1. In germline, CDR1 is MGHRA, CDR2 YSYEKL. V lost 0 bases to trimming and J lost 2 bases; unmatched junction nucleotides: 3. The CDR3 extends over 17 amino acids. CDR3 sequence: CASSQDGQGAGNQPQHF. The CDR3 region has the DNA TGCGCCAGCAGCCAAGATGGACAGGGGGCTGGCAATCAGCCCCAGCATTTT.

This chain connects TRBV10-3 to TRBJ1-4; D call uncertain. Per germline, CDR1 ENHRY and CDR2 SYGVKD. V was cut by 3 bases and J by 2 bases, with 13 bases left in between. The CDR3 contains 16 residues. CDR3 residues: CAISDISRATNEKLFF. CDR3 sequence (DNA): TGTGCCATCAGTGATATATCTCGGGCCACTAATGAAAAACTGTTTTTT.

This clone was found a few times. The chain is built from TRBV29-1 and TRBJ2-1; D remains unclear. Germline CDR1 reads SQVTM; CDR2 reads ANQGSEA. The V end lost 2 bases, the J end lost 8 bases, and 4 bases lay between the germline ends. CDR3 length equals 10 residues. The CDR3 DNA reads as TGCAGCGTTGAATCTCATGAGCAGTTCTTC. It codes for CSVESHEQFF.

This chain joins TRBV5-6 and TRBJ2-7, with no clear D. V was trimmed by 5 bases and J by 2 bases, leaving 14 bases between them. From germline, CDR1 is SGHDT and CDR2 YYEEEE. The CDR3 has 14 residues. The CDR3 nucleotides read TGTGCCAGCAGACCCGGGCCTTTAACCTACGAGCAGTACTTC. Translating gives CASRPGPLTYEQYF.

The chain carries TRBV5-5 and TRBJ1-2, with a tentative D call TRBD1 (6 bases). Germline CDR1 and CDR2: SGHKS and YYEKEE (reference sequence). Trimming pared 2 bases from V and 6 bases from J, leaving 11 bases between. The CDR3 consists of 13 residues. The CDR3 here is CASSLTGQNGYTF. For the CDR3, the DNA is TGTGCCAGCAGCTTAACAGGGCAAAATGGCTACACCTTC.

This clone was counted only a few times. V usage is TRBV7-8 and J usage is TRBJ2-4, with 9 bases fitting TRBD1. CDR1 SGHVS and CDR2 FQNEAQ come from the germline V gene. With 5 bases clipped from V and 5 bases from J, the junction kept 7 bases outside the gene matches. The CDR3 is 15 amino acids. In DNA, the CDR3 is TGTGCCAGCAGCGGATACAGGGGGCTAGAAAACATTCAGTACTTC. Translation: CASSGYRGLENIQYF.

This chain links TRBV5-1 with TRBJ2-3; TRBD2 matches 10 bases. Germline V gene lookup returns CDR1 SGHRS and CDR2 YFSETQ. The CDR3 runs 18 residues. With 0 bases clipped from V and 2 bases from J, the junction kept 9 bases outside the gene matches. The CDR3 region is CASSLASGGPGHTDTQYF. The CDR3 nucleotides read TGCGCCAGCAGCTTGGCTAGCGGGGGCCCAGGCCACACAGATACGCAGTATTTT. Supplemented by reference TRBV5-1 and TRBJ2-3, the full variable domain reads KAGVTQTPRYLIKTRGQQVTLSCSPISGHRSVSWYQQTPGQGLQFLFEYFSETQRNKGNFPGRFSGRQFSNSRSEMNVSTLELGDSALYLCASSLASGGPGHTDTQYFGPGTRLTVL.

The CDR3 region has the DNA TGTGCCACCAGCAGAGATTTGTCAGGGGACGAGCAGTACTTC. Translated: CATSRDLSGDEQYF. The chain links TRBV15 to TRBJ2-7; TRBD1 is a possible D gene (6 bases). CDR3 length: 14 residues. The germline gives CDR1 LNHNV, CDR2 YYDKDF (reference sequence). Trimming cost V 0 bases and J 5 bases, with 11 bases left between them.

The gene calls are TRBV12-2 and TRBJ1-5; the D call TRBD1 from the table was never checked on the DNA. TRBV12-2 is designated a pseudogene. The CDR3 runs 18 residues. The CDR3 nucleotides read TGTGCAAGTCGCTCGGGTCAGGGGGACGAAGTGAGCAATCAGCCCCAGCATTTT. As protein: CASRSGQGDEVSNQPQHF.

The V call is TRBV7-2, the J call TRBJ1-1; 8 nucleotides match TRBD1. The CDR3 runs 14 residues. Germline trimming cut 6 bases from V and 5 bases from J; bases unmatched to any gene: 8. Germline-derived CDR1 and CDR2 are SGHTA and FQGNSA. The CDR3 DNA follows: TGTGCCAGCAGACCAATCCAGGGGGCGACTGAAGCTTTCTTT. Translation: CASRPIQGATEAFF.

J is TRBJ1-1 and V is TRBV4-3; D not resolved. This CDR3 contains 15 residues. Trimming shortened V by 6 bases and J by 1 base, and 15 bases separated the two germline ends. Germline CDR1 LGHNA, CDR2 YSLEER. CDR3 DNA: TGCGCCAGCAGGGGTTCCTCAGGTAGGAACACTGAAGCTTTCTTT. Translating it yields CASRGSSGRNTEAFF.

This chain joins TRBV7-6 and TRBJ1-1, with a possible D match to TRBD1 (6 bases). This CDR3 contains 14 residues. The germline V gene has CDR1 SGHVS and CDR2 FNYEAQ. V dropped 5 bases and J dropped 4 bases, with 14 bases sitting between them. In nucleotides, the CDR3 is TGTGCCAGCAGCCTCGGGACAACTCCCACTGAAGCTTTCTTT. Translated, it gives CASSLGTTPTEAFF. Full variable domain (rest looked up from reference TRBV7-6 and TRBJ1-1): GAGVSQSPRYKVTKRGQDVALRCDPISGHVSLYWYRQALGQGPEFLTYFNYEAQQDKSGLPNDRFSAERPEGSISTLTIQRTEQRDSAMYRCASSLGTTPTEAFFGQGTRLTVV.

This clone has a handful of counts. V and J are TRBV19 and TRBJ1-2; D gene ambiguous. Germline CDR1 LNHDA, CDR2 SQIVND (reference sequence). V shed 1 base and J shed 0 bases, with 9 bases lying between them. This CDR3 contains 15 residues. The chain's CDR3 is CASSIGGTANYGYTF. CDR3 in DNA: TGTGCCAGTAGTATAGGAGGCACCGCTAACTATGGCTACACCTTC.

This chain links TRBV18 with TRBJ2-5; a weak D match, TRBD1 (5 bases). The CDR3 totals 14 residues. Trimming cost V 0 bases and J 5 bases, with 10 bases left between them. Germline V gene lookup returns CDR1 KGHSH and CDR2 LQKENI. The chain's CDR3 is CASSPPGAGETQYF. DNA of the CDR3: TGTGCCAGCTCACCACCAGGGGCAGGGGAGACCCAGTACTTC.

This chain connects TRBV2 to TRBJ2-5, with TRBD2 matching over 15 bases. The V segment lost 9 bases and the J segment 5 bases; nucleotides outside the gene matches: 7. CDR3 length: 15 residues. CDR1 is SNHLY and CDR2 is FYNNEI in the germline V gene. The CDR3 spells CASSRTSGGAETQYF. For the CDR3, the DNA is TGTGCCAGTTCCCGGACTAGCGGGGGGGCGGAGACCCAGTACTTC.

The chain recombines TRBV29-1 with TRBJ2-7, with a possible D match to TRBD1 (5 bases). The CDR3 covers 12 residues. Germline assignment: CDR1 SQVTM and CDR2 ANQGSEA. V dropped 3 bases and J dropped 4 bases, with 10 bases sitting between them. As DNA, the CDR3 is TGCAGCGTTGAGGTGGCAGGGTACGAGCAGTACTTC. It encodes CSVEVAGYEQYF.

The chain joins TRBV6-5 to TRBJ1-5; 7 bases map to TRBD1. The CDR3 totals 14 residues. Germline V CDR1 and CDR2: MNHEY, SVGAGI. V was pared by 5 bases and J by 5 bases, with 6 bases of the junction left unmatched. The CDR3 reads CASSLRGGDQPQHF. CDR3 DNA sequence: TGTGCCAGCAGTCTCAGGGGGGGGGATCAGCCCCAGCATTTT.

The chain has TRBV6-6 and TRBJ2-3, with D hard to call. CDR1 MNHNY and CDR2 SVGAGI come from the germline V gene (reference sequence). This CDR3 contains 11 residues. V shed 4 bases and J shed 6 bases, with 5 bases lying between them. CDR3 protein: CASSLGDTQYF. As DNA, the CDR3 is TGTGCCAGCAGTTTAGGCGATACGCAGTATTTT.

This clone turned up a few times. The genes are TRBV6-6 and TRBJ1-2; D remains ambiguous. Trimming took off 0 bases at V and 4 bases at J, with 6 bases between the two ends. The CDR3 has 13 residues. CDR1 and CDR2 from the germline V gene are MNHNY and SVGAGI (reference sequence). In nucleotides, the CDR3 is TGTGCCAGCAGTTACTCTACCCTCTATGGCTACACCTTC. It codes for CASSYSTLYGYTF.

This sequence joins TRBV6-1 and TRBJ2-3; no reliable D call. The length of the CDR3 is 15 residues. Germline CDR1 MNHNS, CDR2 SASEGT. Trimming stripped 7 bases from V and 1 base from J, with 15 bases between. This chain's CDR3 is CASTKLQRGTDTQYF. The CDR3 DNA reads as TGTGCCAGCACCAAACTTCAGAGAGGCACAGATACGCAGTATTTT.

This CDR3 is CASSLSIGTSYEQYF. In nucleotides, the CDR3 is TGTGCCAGCAGTTTATCGATAGGGACGTCCTACGAGCAGTACTTC. The gene calls are TRBV27 and TRBJ2-7; D is perhaps TRBD1 or TRBD2 (5 bases each). There are 15 residues in the CDR3. Trimming cost V 0 bases and J 1 base, with 10 bases left between them. Germline CDR1 MNHEY, CDR2 SMNVEV (reference sequence).

This clone was recorded a few times. The chain combines TRBV19 with TRBJ2-1, with TRBD2 identical over 13 bases. The CDR3 contains 14 residues. Germline CDR1 and CDR2: LNHDA and SQIVND (reference sequence). V lost 3 bases to trimming and J lost 8 bases; unmatched junction nucleotides: 1. This CDR3 reads CASSMGLAGYEQFF. CDR3 nucleotide sequence: TGTGCCAGTAGTATGGGACTAGCGGGGTATGAGCAGTTCTTC.